This T cell receptor beta chain was found in a study of graft-versus-host responses after intestinal transplantation (dated by TCRdb to the early 2020s). Context from the whole study: Recipients received multivisceral, liver-intestinal, or isolated intestinal transplants. After intestinal transplantation, graft-versus-host and host-versus-graft alloreactive T cell clones were followed in the graft, circulation and bone marrow using bulk TCR-beta CDR3 sequencing. Samples from three later patients were sequenced in-house on an Illumina MiSeq with MiXCR processing rather than by the commercial service. A peak of at least 4% donor T cells among recipient peripheral blood mononuclear cells was the definition used for donor T cell macrochimerism. Of the 20 to 25 intestinal transplant recipients enrolled in the cohort, one of whom was a retransplant, a few patients without pretransplant specimens were excluded. Alloreactive clones were identified by sequencing pre-transplant mixed lymphocyte reaction products and comparing them with unstimulated pre-transplant donor and recipient T cells. Anti-thymocyte globulin induction was given to all recipients, followed by maintenance tacrolimus and steroids for two to four years. Broader findings and caveats from the paper: Early after transplant, peak levels of circulating GvH clones were found to be associated with declines in HvG clones. GvH clones were found in recipient bone marrow, and some of the GvH clones appeared earlier in ileal mucosa or blood, which is consistent with an intestinal mucosal origin. The relatively low number and heterogeneity of intestinal transplant patients limited the conclusions. In the allografts of patients with donor T cell macrochimerism, GvH to HvG T cell clonal ratios were high.

The count of this clone is one. Its antigen has not been determined. No base quality values were provided; no much bigger clone lies one nucleotide off. CDR1 and CDR2, per the germline V gene, are SGHVS and FQNEAQ. V loses 2 bases of germline sequence and J loses 5 bases, and the interval between the two ends is 12 bases. There are 14 amino acids in the CDR3, from cysteine to phenylalanine inclusive. This entry keeps only the CDR3 DNA: 42 bases, framed from base 1. What this sample's time point label stands for: cells obtained before transplantation from donor or recipient. CD3+CD4+ and CD3+CD8+ populations were FACS-sorted from unstimulated pre-transplant donor and recipient cells taken from spleen or lymph nodes. The method behind the library was the immunoSEQ multiplex PCR assay. For most patients, genomic DNA was isolated using the Qiagen DNeasy Blood and Tissue Kit and was shipped frozen to Adaptive Biotechnologies for TCR sequencing. High-throughput TCR-beta CDR3 sequencing of genomic DNA from most patients was performed by Adaptive Biotechnologies. On the study's bioinformatics: TCR sequencing data for some 17 patients were retrieved from Adaptive's ImmunoSEQ software; three other patients were processed with MiXCR and VDJtools. To correct CD4 versus CD8 sorting errors, any sequence found in both subsets at a frequency ratio below 5:1 was removed. Because the origin of CDR3 nucleotide sequences shared between donor and recipient could not be assigned, those sequences were removed. At least 2-fold expansion over unstimulated cells and a minimum CFSE-low frequency of 0.002% (template counts) or 0.001% (read counts) were required for clones to be classified as alloreactive. A clone was considered mappable if detected in the sequenced pre-transplant spleen, lymph node, or MLR CFSE-low populations of the donor or recipient. The cumulative frequency of alloreactive clones was calculated as a percentage of all sequences, weighted by copy number. TCRdb limited this immuneACCESS table to in-frame rearrangements with V and J called. A share of clones is missing; checked studies link under half to unresolved V genes, and the rest is unexplained. Clonal size and the V and J genes are those of that table, whereas D and trimming came from the DNA. The sample yields 100,000 or so clones; about 90% were counted once. Roughly 0.95% of the sample goes to the ten largest clones.

The TCR sequence derives from a human donor who was the organ donor for an intestinal transplant. This specimen consisted of unstimulated CD4+ T cells sorted from spleen or lymph node cells, obtained before transplant. The chain couples TRBV7-8 to TRBJ2-5; the D gene is not confidently resolved. The base sequence is TGTGCCAGCAGCTTAATTGGGATCAAGGAGACCCAGTACTTC. Its translation reads: CASSLIGIKETQYF.